These 13 T cell receptor beta chains originate from one sample sequenced in a study of T cells in Graves' hyperthyroidism and ophthalmopathy. Template material for amplifying TCR beta CDR3 regions consisted of RNA transcripts. The HTBI set primed first-round TCR CDR3 RT-PCR. Via MiXCR, TCRdb re-called the multiplex PCR reads, giving one row per CDR3 protein. Of around 620,000 distinct CDR3 sequences in the sample, around 16% were seen once. The sample comprised blood. These TCRs come from a woman aged 25 to 39 with Graves' hyperthyroidism.

This clonotype was counted a few times. CDR3 region: CASSHPGQTDETQYF. For the CDR3, the DNA is TGTGCCAGCAGCCACCCGGGGCAGACGGACGAGACCCAGTACTTC. This chain links TRBV5-8 with TRBJ2-5; either TRBD1 or TRBD2 may supply D (5 bases each). Between the trimmed V and J ends, which lost 4 bases and 5 bases, there was a span of 18 bases. The CDR3 runs to 15 residues. From germline, CDR1 is SGHTS and CDR2 YDEGEE. The variable domain in full, with the rest retrieved from reference TRBV5-8 and TRBJ2-5, is EAGVTQSPTHLIKTRGQQATLRCSPISGHTSVYWYQQALGLGLQFLLWYDEGEERNRGNFPPRFSGRQFPNYSSELNVNALELEDSALYLCASSHPGQTDETQYFGPGTRLLVL.

The rearrangement links TRBV6-5 to TRBJ2-7; 7 bases are a match to TRBD1. Germline trimming cut 5 bases from V and 6 bases from J; bases unmatched to any gene: 4. CDR3 length: 12 residues. Germline CDR1 reads MNHEY; CDR2 reads SVGAGI. CDR3 sequence: CASSQYRGEQYF. DNA for the CDR3: TGTGCCAGCAGTCAGTACAGGGGCGAGCAGTACTTC.

This clonotype was observed a handful of times. The chain joins TRBV24-1 to TRBJ2-2; D not certain. The CDR3 is 13 amino acids. With 7 bases removed from V and 1 base from J, the gap between germline ends came to 6 bases. Germline V gene data show CDR1 as KGHDR and CDR2 as SFDVKD. The CDR3 loop is CATRMGNTGELFF. CDR3 DNA sequence: TGTGCCACCAGGATGGGGAACACCGGGGAGCTGTTTTTT.

The V call is TRBV6-2 or TRBV6-3, the J call TRBJ2-5, with D tentatively TRBD2 (5 bases). The CDR3 length is 12 residues. Germline loops: CDR1 MNHEY, CDR2 SVGEGT. V was clipped by 6 bases and J by 2 bases, with 7 bases between them. The CDR3 here is CASRDLQETQYF. DNA for the CDR3: TGTGCCAGCAGGGACTTACAAGAGACCCAGTACTTC.

V usage is TRBV20-1 and J usage is TRBJ1-6; D unresolved. The CDR3 has 15 amino acids. V was cut by 0 bases and J by 2 bases, with 8 bases left in between. Germline values: CDR1 DFQATT, CDR2 SNEGSKA (reference sequence). The CDR3 reads CSAREGRAYNSPLHF. In DNA, the CDR3 is TGCAGTGCTAGAGAAGGGCGGGCCTATAATTCACCCCTCCACTTT.

There are a few counts of this clonotype. The rearrangement joins TRBV19 to TRBJ1-4; the D is unclear. Trimming pared 6 bases from V and 0 bases from J, leaving 14 bases between. From germline, CDR1 is LNHDA and CDR2 SQIVND (reference sequence). This CDR3 has 16 residues. The CDR3: CASRWGAAATNEKLFF. The CDR3 bases are TGTGCCAGTAGGTGGGGAGCCGCTGCAACTAATGAAAAACTGTTTTTT.

The genes are TRBV20-1 and TRBJ2-4; the D is unclear. CDR3 length: 14 amino acids. Per the germline V gene, CDR1 is DFQATT and CDR2 is SNEGSKA (reference sequence). The V and J ends lost 1 base and 7 bases respectively, with 14 bases between them. CDR3 coding DNA: TGCAGTGCTAGAGGTGGGCTAATTTGGAACATTCAGTACTTC. Translating gives CSARGGLIWNIQYF.

A few counts support this clonotype. The rearrangement links TRBV6-1 to TRBJ2-1; 7 bases align to TRBD1. V shed 6 bases, J shed 6 bases, and the junction held 8 bases outside the gene matches. The length of the CDR3 is 14 residues. CDR1 and CDR2 from the germline V gene are MNHNS and SASEGT. The DNA of the CDR3 is TGTGCCAGCAGCCGCGACAGGGTAGGCAATGAGCAGTTCTTC. This encodes CASSRDRVGNEQFF.

The chain employs TRBV7-2 and TRBJ1-3, with a weak D call TRBD1 (5 bases). The V and J ends lost 5 bases and 4 bases respectively, with 18 bases between them. The CDR3 length is 16 residues. Per the germline V gene, CDR1 is SGHTA and CDR2 is FQGNSA. DNA for the CDR3: TGTGCCAGCAGCAAGGGCCTGGGGGTAGTCGGAAACACCATATATTTT. It codes for CASSKGLGVVGNTIYF. The entire variable domain, with the rest obtained from reference TRBV7-2 and TRBJ1-3, is as follows: GAGVSQSPSNKVTEKGKDVELRCDPISGHTALYWYRQSLGQGLEFLIYFQGNSAPDKSGLPSDRFSAERTGGSVSTLTIQRTQQEDSAVYLCASSKGLGVVGNTIYFGEGSWLTVV.

This clonotype was recorded at least ten times. The chain uses TRBV10-3 and TRBJ2-2; D is undetermined. V was pared by 4 bases and J by 5 bases, with 2 bases between. The CDR3 consists of 11 residues. The germline V gene has CDR1 ENHRY and CDR2 SYGVKD. CDR3 amino acids: CAISVTGELFF. The CDR3 nucleotides are TGTGCCATCAGTGTTACCGGGGAGCTGTTTTTT.

This clonotype was recorded a few times. The V and J genes are TRBV30 and TRBJ1-1; 7 nucleotides align to TRBD1. This CDR3 region has 13 residues. Germline V CDR1 and CDR2: GTSNPN, SVGIG (reference sequence). The junction had 6 bases not matched to a gene; V was cut back by 8 bases and J by 0 bases. The CDR3 loop is CAQAGGLNTEAFF. Here the CDR3 DNA reads TGTGCCCAGGCAGGGGGGTTGAACACTGAAGCTTTCTTT.

This chain joins TRBV10-3 and TRBJ2-5, with D perhaps TRBD2 (6 bases). The CDR3 extends over 13 amino acids. CDR1 ENHRY and CDR2 SYGVKD come from the germline V gene. V lost 7 bases to trimming and J lost 5 bases, with 14 bases between them. CDR3 bases: TGTGCCATCAAGCAGCCGGGGGAGGAGACCCAGTACTTC. Amino acids: CAIKQPGEETQYF.

In this sample, this clonotype turned up many times. The gene calls are TRBV11-2 and TRBJ2-7; 13 nucleotides match TRBD2. The V segment lost 4 bases and the J segment 6 bases; nucleotides outside the gene matches: 9. This CDR3 spans 16 amino acids. Germline V gene sequence: CDR1 SGHAT, CDR2 FQNNGV. The CDR3 sequence: CASSSRTSGSQGEQYF. In nucleotides, the CDR3 is TGTGCCAGCAGCTCGCGGACTAGCGGGAGTCAAGGCGAGCAGTACTTC.